These T cell receptor beta chains were read from a single sample in a study of blood T cell repertoires in COVID-19. TCRdb's copy holds only in-frame clones and misses some; the assay was immunoSEQ multiplex PCR. Of hundreds of thousands of clones listed, 70% to 90% are singletons. The specimen sequenced was peripheral blood. All receptors come from a young man with active or convalescent COVID-19. Both conserved end residues are part of each CDR3. A D gene is named only where the DNA matches it firmly. Rows may omit the clone size; those that give it use once, few, many or a size class.

d_gene	abundance	j_gene	v_gene	CDR3nt	CDR3aa
.	.	TRBJ2-7	TRBV6-5	TGTGCCAGCAGTTACGGGGGGAGCTGGGTCGAGCAGTACTTC	CASSYGGSWVEQYF
TRBD1	.	TRBJ1-1	TRBV3-1/TRBV3-2	TGTGCCAGCAGCCATTTATTTCAGGGGGCTGAGGCTGAAGCTTTCTTT	CASSHLFQGAEAEAFF
TRBD2	.	TRBJ2-1	TRBV24-1	TGTGCCACCAGTGATGCTAGCGGGGGGGGCTCCTACAATGAGCAGTTCTTC	CATSDASGGGSYNEQFF
.	.	TRBJ2-7	TRBV12-3/TRBV12-4	TGTGCCAGCAGCCATCTAAAACCCTACGAGCAGTACTTC	CASSHLKPYEQYF
.	.	TRBJ1-5	TRBV24-1	TGTGCCACCAGTGATTTGCAACATAGGGCGGGAAAACAGCCCCAGCATTTT	CATSDLQHRAGKQPQHF
.	.	TRBJ2-3	TRBV4-3	TGCGCCAGCAGCCAAGATCCAGGGGCGTTTACAGATACGCAGTATTTT	CASSQDPGAFTDTQYF
.	.	TRBJ2-4	TRBV6-5	TGTGCCAGCAGTCGCAAAAACATTCAGTACTTC	CASSRKNIQYF
.	.	TRBJ1-5	TRBV11-3	TGTGCCAGCAGCCCTCACCCCGGACAGCTTAGCAATCAGCCCCAGCATTTT	CASSPHPGQLSNQPQHF
.	.	TRBJ2-5	TRBV18	TGTGCCAGCTCACCACCTACAACCCGAGAGACCCAGTACTTC	CASSPPTTRETQYF
.	.	TRBJ2-7	TRBV3-1/TRBV3-2	TGTGCCAGCAGCACCCGGGACAATCCTTACGAGCAGTACTTC	CASSTRDNPYEQYF
TRBD2	.	TRBJ2-2	TRBV28	TGTGCCAGCAGTCCCCCCGGACTAGCTGCCGGGGAGCTGTTTTTT	CASSPPGLAAGELFF
.	once	TRBJ1-2	TRBV9	TGTGCCAGCAGCAACGGAGGGAACTATGGCTACACCTTC	CASSNGGNYGYTF
TRBD1	.	TRBJ2-3	TRBV12-5	TGTGCTAGTGGTTTGGGGACAGGGCCGGGATTCGGGCAGTATTTT	CASGLGTGPGFGQYF
TRBD1	.	TRBJ1-5	TRBV6-5	TGTGCCACCACTACCGGGACAGTCAATCAGCCCCAGCATTTT	CATTTGTVNQPQHF
.	.	TRBJ1-2	TRBV7-2	TGTGCCAGCAGCTTCGGACGGACTTGGGGTGGCTACACCTTC	CASSFGRTWGGYTF